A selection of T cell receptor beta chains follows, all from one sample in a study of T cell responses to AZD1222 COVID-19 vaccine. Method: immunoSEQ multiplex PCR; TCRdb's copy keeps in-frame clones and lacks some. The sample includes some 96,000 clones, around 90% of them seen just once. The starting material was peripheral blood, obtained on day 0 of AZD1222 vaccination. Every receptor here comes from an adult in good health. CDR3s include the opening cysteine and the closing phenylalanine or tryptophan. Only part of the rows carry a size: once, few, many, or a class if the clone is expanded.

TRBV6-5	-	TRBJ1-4	CASSLTGGGEKLFF
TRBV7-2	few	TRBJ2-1	CASSLGQHNEQFF
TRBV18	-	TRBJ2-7	CASSPPSGGGGYEQYF
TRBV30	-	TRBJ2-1	CAWSKRDRGGNEQFF
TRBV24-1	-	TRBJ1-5	CATSDPGQGSQPQHF
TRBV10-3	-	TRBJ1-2	CAISESGQNYGYTF
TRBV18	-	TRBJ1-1	CASSPEGRPTNTEAFF
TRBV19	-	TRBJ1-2	CASSKTGTPNSDYGYTF
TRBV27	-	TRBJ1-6	CASSIGTGPTYNSPLHF
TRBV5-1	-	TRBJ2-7	CASSLVDRGNEQYF
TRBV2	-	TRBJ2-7	CASRGTGTTSYEQYF
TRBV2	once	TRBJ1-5	CASSQGRGNQPQHF
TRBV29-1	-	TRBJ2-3	CSVVVIVTGGRENTQYF
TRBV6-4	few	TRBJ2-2	CASMVHKNTGELFF
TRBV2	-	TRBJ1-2	CASSDPNNRRRSGYTF
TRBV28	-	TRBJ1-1	CASSFGRRSVNTEAFF
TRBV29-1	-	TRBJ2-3	CSVELQIPARRDTQYF
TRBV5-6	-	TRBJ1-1	CASSRDGKNTEAFF
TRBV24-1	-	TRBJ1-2	CATSWTGQDYGYTF
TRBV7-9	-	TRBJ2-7	CASSATGEGSYEQYF
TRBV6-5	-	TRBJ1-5	CASRPQGDGAQPQHF
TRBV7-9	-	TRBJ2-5	CASSPTGFQETQYF
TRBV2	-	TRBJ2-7	CASSEWDRGREEQYF
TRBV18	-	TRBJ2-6	CASSGLADSGANVLTF
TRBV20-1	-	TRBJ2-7	CTVRGAYEQYF
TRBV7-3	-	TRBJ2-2	CASSQIPGELFF
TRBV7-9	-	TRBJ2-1	CASSLVGRRSYNEQFF
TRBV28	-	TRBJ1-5	CASKVVGPDGEPQHF
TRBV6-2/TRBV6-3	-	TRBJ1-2	CASSYGRGYTF
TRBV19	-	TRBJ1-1	CASSIEWGLPPGAFF
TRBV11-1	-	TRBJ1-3	CASSVNRGRSGNTIYF
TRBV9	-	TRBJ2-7	CASSQGAPYEQYF
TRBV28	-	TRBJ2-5	CASSLLSGLGGVETQYF
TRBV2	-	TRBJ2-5	CASSPTGGLGETQYF
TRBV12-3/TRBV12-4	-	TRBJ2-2	CASSARFVELFF
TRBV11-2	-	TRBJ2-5	CASSLTGSKETQYF
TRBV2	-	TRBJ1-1	CASSEVGDTEAFF
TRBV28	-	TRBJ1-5	CASSLEGYRPQHF
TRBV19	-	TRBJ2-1	CASSMVGLAYNEQFF
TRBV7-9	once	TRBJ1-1	CASSLMLNTEAFF
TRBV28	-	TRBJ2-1	CASSEPGLSLSSYNEQFF
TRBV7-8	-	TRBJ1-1	CASSLVWQGVNTEAFF
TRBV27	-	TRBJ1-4	CASSDLTRDGKLFF
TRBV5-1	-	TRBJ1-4	CASSYGQGQGGEKLFF
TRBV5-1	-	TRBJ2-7	CASSHDRGDYEQYF
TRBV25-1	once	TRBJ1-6	CASSEGLWNSPLHF
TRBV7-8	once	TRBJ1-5	CASSFYTGNQPQHF